This is a list of T cell receptor beta chains from one sample in a study of shared clonotypes between healthy human individuals. The assay was immunoSEQ multiplex PCR, and TCRdb's table has in-frame clones only and misses some. The sample lists around 1 million clones, about 80% seen once, with about 1.5% in the top ten. The sample taken for sequencing was memory CD4+ T cells sorted from blood. The receptors were sampled from a man younger than 35 in good health. Both conserved end residues are part of each CDR3. A D gene is named only where the DNA matches it firmly. Size tells how often a clone was seen (once, few, many) or the class of an expanded clone, and some rows leave it out.

D gene	clone size	V gene	J gene	CDR3 length	CDR3 DNA	CDR3 protein
-	-	TRBV6-5	TRBJ2-7	13	TGTGCCAGCAGTTCCCACAAGGGGTTCGAGCAGTACTTC	CASSSHKGFEQYF
-	-	TRBV4-1	TRBJ2-5	15	TGCGCCAGCAGCCAAGGTGGACGGAACCAAGAGACCCAGTACTTC	CASSQGGRNQETQYF
-	-	TRBV10-1	TRBJ1-1	13	TGCGCCAGCAGTGATGGGAGGCACACTGAAGCTTTCTTT	CASSDGRHTEAFF
TRBD1	few	TRBV10-3	TRBJ2-7	14	TGTGCCATCAAACCCGGGACAGGGGTTAACGAGCAGTACTTC	CAIKPGTGVNEQYF
-	-	TRBV11-2	TRBJ2-4	11	TGTGCCAGCAGCTTCTTAACAGTCCAGTACTTC	CASSFLTVQYF
TRBD1	-	TRBV5-1	TRBJ1-2	16	TGCGCCAGTAAGGAGGGGACAGGGGTTAATTCCCATGGCTACACCTTC	CASKEGTGVNSHGYTF
-	-	TRBV7-2	TRBJ2-1	13	TGTGCCAGCAGCTTAAGATCGGTCAATGAGCAGTTCTTC	CASSLRSVNEQFF
TRBD2	-	TRBV6-5	TRBJ2-7	15	TGTGCCAGCAGCCCCCTCCTAGCGGGAGTGGGCGAGCAGTACTTC	CASSPLLAGVGEQYF
TRBD1	-	TRBV6-1	TRBJ2-3	15	TGTGCCAGCAGTCTAGGACAGGGGGGCACAGATACGCAGTATTTT	CASSLGQGGTDTQYF
TRBD1	-	TRBV5-4	TRBJ2-7	14	TGTGCCAGCAGCACCCGCTCCGACAGGGGCGAGCAGTACTTC	CASSTRSDRGEQYF
TRBD1	-	TRBV5-1	TRBJ2-7	15	TGCGCCAGCAGCTTGAGGGGACAGGGGAGTTACGAGCAGTACTTC	CASSLRGQGSYEQYF